The clone carrying this TCR beta chain has a count of ten or more. The germline V gene has CDR1 SGHAT and CDR2 FQNNGV. J was trimmed by 9 bases and V by 6 bases; bases with no gene match: 7. This CDR3 region has 14 residues. This record comes from a study of metastatic and nonmetastatic thyroid tumors. The overall study: For malignant and benign thyroid patients, tumor or nodule tissue and blood were the sources whose repertoires were compared.

Patients had received no treatment of any kind before thyroid surgery. In the original processing: Between-group CDR3 differences, defined by clinicopathological status, yielded a distant-metastasis classifier for papillary thyroid cancer. TCRdb re-called the PCR reads with MiXCR. These V and J calls are TCRdb output, not the study's own analysis. The table has roughly 30,000 clones, roughly 16% seen once. Sequenced material: blood. This TCR was recovered from a female donor with papillary thyroid cancer or a benign thyroid nodule (not recorded which). Some clones in this sample may be carry-over from other donors' samples. The V gene is TRBV11-2, the J gene TRBJ2-1, with TRBD2 matching over 11 bases. This chain's CDR3 is CASRNSGGGREQFF. The CDR3 DNA reads as TGTGCCAGCAGGAATAGCGGGGGGGGCCGTGAGCAGTTCTTC.